This record looks at one T cell receptor (beta chain) sequence and its context. No antigen is known for it. The sample comes from a study of cytomegalovirus exposure and HLA in healthy donors. Study-wide findings and caveats: Apparent HLA restriction characterized most CMV-associated TCR beta chains in a later analysis. Of the V segments, some could not be distinguished, including TRBV6-2 and TRBV6-3, and were excluded.

Researchers ran the PCR with 60 Vbeta and 13 Jbeta primers. Using immunoSEQ multiplex PCR, the repertoire was profiled, and TCRdb retains in-frame clones only, with some absent. The sample has some 96,000 clones; 60% to 75% are singletons. CDR1 and CDR2 from the germline V gene are ENHRY and SYGVKD. CDR3 size: 12 residues. The chain uses TRBV10-3 and TRBJ2-5, with 8 bases identical to TRBD2. The tail of the sequence fits TRBJ2-7 better, so the J call may be wrong. This receptor was obtained from a man between 60 and 70 years old in good health and CMV-seronegative. The specimen sequenced was PBMCs. The CDR3: CAISAAGGEQYF. The CDR3 nucleotides are TGTGCCATCAGTGCGGCGGGAGGCGAGCAGTACTTC.